The 5 T cell receptor beta chains in this list originate from one sample, sequenced in a study of OX40 agonist ivuxolimab in advanced cancers. Profiling relied on immunoSEQ multiplex PCR, and the TCRdb table lists in-frame clones only, not all of them. The sample lists about 83,000 clones; under 95% were seen once. Specimen: CD4+ or CD8+ T cells sorted from blood, collected in a trial of the OX40 agonist ivuxolimab. These receptor sequences come from an adult with an advanced solid tumor such as melanoma, head and neck, liver or kidney cancer.

This sequence joins TRBV7-2 and TRBJ2-2, with 10 bases fitting TRBD1. This CDR3 is built from 16 residues. The junction had 1 base not matched to a gene; V was cut back by 0 bases and J by 3 bases. Germline V gene sequence: CDR1 SGHTA, CDR2 FQGNSA. CDR3 nucleotide sequence: TGTGCCAGCAGCTTAGCGGGACAGGGGTACACCGGGGAGCTGTTTTTT. Protein product: CASSLAGQGYTGELFF.

V usage is TRBV4-3 and J usage is TRBJ1-1, with D possibly TRBD1 on 6 matching bases. Germline values: CDR1 LGHNA, CDR2 YSLEER. This CDR3 is built from 15 residues. V was clipped by 6 bases and J by 1 base, with 15 bases between them. CDR3 residues: CASSRQAGANTEAFF. Here the CDR3 DNA reads TGCGCCAGCAGTCGACAGGCAGGAGCGAACACTGAAGCTTTCTTT.

This rearrangement joins TRBV7-9 to TRBJ1-5; maybe TRBD1 (6 bases). CDR1 is SEHNR, CDR2 FQNEAQ, per germline (reference sequence). The CDR3 is 13 amino acids. The V and J ends lost 3 bases and 10 bases respectively, with 13 bases between them. CDR3 nucleotides: TGTGCCAGCAGCTTTGGACAGCACTATCCCCAGCATTTT. This encodes CASSFGQHYPQHF.

J is TRBJ2-4 and V is TRBV9, with 7 bases matching TRBD1. CDR3 length: 15 residues. J lost 8 bases, V lost 4 bases, and 12 bases had no gene match. In germline, CDR1 is SGDLS, CDR2 YYNGEE. CDR3 coding DNA: TGTGCCAGCAGCAAGGGGGACGACAGGGTATACATTCAGTACTTC. This sequence encodes CASSKGDDRVYIQYF.

The chain uses TRBV28 and TRBJ1-6, with D maybe TRBD1 (5 bases). Germline V CDR1 and CDR2: MDHEN, SYDVKM. Trimming shortened V by 7 bases and J by 6 bases, and 16 bases separated the two germline ends. The CDR3 loop spans 15 amino acids. CDR3 in DNA: TGTGCCAGCACTCCACAGGACGCAGGTAATTCACCCCTCCACTTT. Translating it yields CASTPQDAGNSPLHF.